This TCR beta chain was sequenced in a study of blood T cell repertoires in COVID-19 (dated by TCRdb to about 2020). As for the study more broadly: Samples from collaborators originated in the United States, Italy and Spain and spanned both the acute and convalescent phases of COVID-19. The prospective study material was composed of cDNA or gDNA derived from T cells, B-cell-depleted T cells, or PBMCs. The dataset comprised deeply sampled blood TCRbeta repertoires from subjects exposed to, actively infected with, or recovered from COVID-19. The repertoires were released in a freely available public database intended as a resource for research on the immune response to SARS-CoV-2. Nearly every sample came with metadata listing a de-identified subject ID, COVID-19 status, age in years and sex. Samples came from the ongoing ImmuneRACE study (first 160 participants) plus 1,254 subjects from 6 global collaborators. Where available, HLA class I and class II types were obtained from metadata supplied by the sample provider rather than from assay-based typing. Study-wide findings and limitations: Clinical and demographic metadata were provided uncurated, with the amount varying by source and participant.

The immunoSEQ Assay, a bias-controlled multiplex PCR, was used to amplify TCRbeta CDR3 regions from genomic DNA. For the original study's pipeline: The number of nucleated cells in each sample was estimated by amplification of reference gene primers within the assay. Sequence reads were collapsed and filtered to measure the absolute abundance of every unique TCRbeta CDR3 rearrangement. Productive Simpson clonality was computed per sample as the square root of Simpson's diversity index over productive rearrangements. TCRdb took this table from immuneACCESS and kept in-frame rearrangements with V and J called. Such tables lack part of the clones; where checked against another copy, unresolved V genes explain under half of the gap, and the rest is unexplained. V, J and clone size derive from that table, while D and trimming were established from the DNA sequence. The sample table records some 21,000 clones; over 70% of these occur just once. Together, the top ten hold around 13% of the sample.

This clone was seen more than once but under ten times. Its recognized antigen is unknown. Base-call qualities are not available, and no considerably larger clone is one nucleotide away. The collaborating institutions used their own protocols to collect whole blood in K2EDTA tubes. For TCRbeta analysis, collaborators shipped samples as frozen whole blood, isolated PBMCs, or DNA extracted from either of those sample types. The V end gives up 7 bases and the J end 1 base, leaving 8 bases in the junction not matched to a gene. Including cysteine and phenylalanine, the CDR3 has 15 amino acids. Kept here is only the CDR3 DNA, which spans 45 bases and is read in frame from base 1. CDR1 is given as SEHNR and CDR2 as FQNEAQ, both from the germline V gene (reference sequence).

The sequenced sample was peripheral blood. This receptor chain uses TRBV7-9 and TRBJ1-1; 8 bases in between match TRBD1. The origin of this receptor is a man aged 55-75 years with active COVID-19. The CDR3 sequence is CASMGGGQGNTEAFF. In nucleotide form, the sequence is TGTGCCAGCATGGGAGGAGGACAGGGGAACACTGAAGCTTTCTTT.